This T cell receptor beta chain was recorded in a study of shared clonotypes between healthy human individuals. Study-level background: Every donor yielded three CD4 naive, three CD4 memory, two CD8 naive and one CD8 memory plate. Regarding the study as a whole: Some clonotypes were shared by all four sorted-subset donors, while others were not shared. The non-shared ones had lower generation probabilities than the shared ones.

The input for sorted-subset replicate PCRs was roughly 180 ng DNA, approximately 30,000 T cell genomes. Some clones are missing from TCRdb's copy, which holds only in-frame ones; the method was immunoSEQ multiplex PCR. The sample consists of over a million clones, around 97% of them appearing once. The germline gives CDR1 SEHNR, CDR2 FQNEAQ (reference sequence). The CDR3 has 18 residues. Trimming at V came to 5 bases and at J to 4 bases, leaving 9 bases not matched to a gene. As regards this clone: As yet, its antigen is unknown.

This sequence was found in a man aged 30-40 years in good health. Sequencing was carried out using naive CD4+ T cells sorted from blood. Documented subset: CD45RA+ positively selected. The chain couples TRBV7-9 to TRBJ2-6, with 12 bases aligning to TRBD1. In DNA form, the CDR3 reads TGTGCCAGCAGCATCCCGGGACAGGGGGCGCAAGGGGCCAACGTCCTGACTTTC. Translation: CASSIPGQGAQGANVLTF.